This paragraph reports one T cell receptor beta chain. Antigen unknown. TCRdb keeps only in-frame clones here, not all; method: immunoSEQ multiplex PCR. The sample holds around 200,000 clones, roughly 93% seen once. The data are from a study of T cell responses to AZD1222 COVID-19 vaccine. The overall study: Pooled in the analysis were second doses at about 4 or about 12 weeks. Notes on the study in general: Regions 160-218 and 743-854 held dominance among vaccine-associated CD4 TCRs, which spanned spike. Reports say nearly half of spike-specific TCRs go after unmutated variant regions. At study baseline, merely about 6 AZD1222 recipients were seropositive.

The CDR3 length is 16 residues. In germline, CDR1 is LNHDA, CDR2 SQIVND (reference sequence). V shed 8 bases and J 1 base; nucleotides not matched to a gene: 7. The rearrangement links TRBV19 to TRBJ1-5, with 11 bases that match TRBD1. The starting material was peripheral blood, obtained on day 0 of AZD1222 vaccination. This TCR was recovered from an adult in good health. CDR3 loop: CASVGDRGISNQPQHF. CDR3 bases: TGTGCCAGTGTTGGGGACAGGGGGATAAGCAATCAGCCCCAGCATTTT.